The sequence of this TCR beta chain was determined in a study of shared clonotypes between healthy human individuals. As defined, naive CD8 cells were CD45RO-negative and positively selected for CCR7, with terminally differentiated effector memory CD45RA+ cells excluded. In the study's own analysis: Junction-only sequences without quality scores were provided by ImmunoSEQ, so filtering was different. TCRdb keeps only in-frame clones here, not all; method: immunoSEQ multiplex PCR. The DNA gave D and trimming, while V, J and clone size come from that table. The profile shows millions of clones, about 93% of them singletons. Source material: naive CD8+ T cells from PBMCs. This clonotype originated in a young man in good health. Some clones in this sample may be carry-over from other donors' samples.

The CDR3 reads CASRGNADAVYGYTF. The CDR3 DNA reads TGTGCCAGCAGAGGGAATGCGGACGCAGTCTATGGCTACACCTTC. This sequence joins TRBV2 and TRBJ1-2; D is ambiguous. Trimming took off 6 bases at V and 4 bases at J, with 18 bases between the two ends. Looked up from germline, CDR1 is SNHLY and CDR2 is FYNNEI. The CDR3 extends over 15 amino acids. The whole variable domain, filled in from reference TRBV2 and TRBJ1-2, reads EPEVTQTPSHQVTQMGQEVILRCVPISNHLYFYWYRQILGQKVEFLVSFYNNEISEKSEIFDDQFSVERPDGSNFTLKIRSTKLEDSAMYFCASRGNADAVYGYTFGSGTRLTVV.